The rows below give T cell receptor beta chains drawn from one sample of a study of cytotoxic CD8 clonotypes in ibrutinib-treated CLL. Using immunoSEQ multiplex PCR, the repertoire was profiled, and TCRdb retains in-frame clones only, with some absent. The table lists under 30,000 clones, approximately 57% of them singletons. The input for sequencing was PBMCs, taken before ibrutinib treatment. Source of these receptors: a human donor with chronic lymphocytic leukemia. The CDR3 runs from the conserved cysteine through the conserved F or W. Fields, in order: J gene, clone size, D gene, V gene, CDR3 protein, CDR3 DNA. The D gene is left open where the match is weak. Not all rows give a size; the values are once, few, many and, for expanded clones, a class.

j_gene: TRBJ2-3; abundance: .; d_gene: .; v_gene: TRBV6-5; CDR3aa: CASSYQGMTDTQYF; CDR3nt: TGTGCCAGCAGTTACCAGGGTATGACAGATACGCAGTATTTT
j_gene: TRBJ1-4; abundance: .; d_gene: TRBD1; v_gene: TRBV7-6; CDR3aa: CASSPGTGALNEKLFF; CDR3nt: TGTGCCAGCAGCCCCGGGACAGGGGCGCTTAATGAAAAACTGTTTTTT
j_gene: TRBJ2-1; abundance: .; d_gene: .; v_gene: TRBV6-5; CDR3aa: CASSYSQDNEQFF; CDR3nt: TGTGCCAGCAGTTACTCGCAGGACAATGAGCAGTTCTTC
j_gene: TRBJ2-7; abundance: .; d_gene: .; v_gene: TRBV27; CDR3aa: CASSRLGGRAGAYYEQYF; CDR3nt: TGTGCCAGCAGCCGACTAGGGGGCCGGGCGGGAGCGTATTACGAGCAGTACTTC
j_gene: TRBJ2-7; abundance: .; d_gene: TRBD2; v_gene: TRBV5-4; CDR3aa: CASSPWEGSYEQYF; CDR3nt: TGTGCCAGCAGCCCTTGGGAGGGCTCCTACGAGCAGTACTTC
j_gene: TRBJ1-2; abundance: few; d_gene: TRBD1; v_gene: TRBV19; CDR3aa: CASSLGQGDYGYTF; CDR3nt: TGTGCCAGTAGTTTGGGACAGGGTGACTATGGCTACACCTTC
j_gene: TRBJ2-5; abundance: .; d_gene: TRBD2; v_gene: TRBV29-1; CDR3aa: CSVLGGSRETQYF; CDR3nt: TGCAGCGTCCTCGGGGGGAGCCGAGAGACCCAGTACTTC
j_gene: TRBJ1-6; abundance: .; d_gene: .; v_gene: TRBV12-5; CDR3aa: CASGLVLARPENSPLHF; CDR3nt: TGTGCTAGTGGTTTGGTACTCGCAAGACCTGAGAATTCACCCCTCCACTTT
j_gene: TRBJ2-5; abundance: .; d_gene: .; v_gene: TRBV1; CDR3aa: CTSRPRRDEGRETQYF; CDR3nt: TGCACCAGCAGACCCCGACGTGACGAGGGCCGAGAGACCCAGTACTTC
j_gene: TRBJ2-2; abundance: .; d_gene: TRBD2; v_gene: TRBV6-1; CDR3aa: CASRETSQTGELFF; CDR3nt: TGTGCCAGCAGAGAGACTAGCCAAACCGGGGAGCTGTTTTTT
j_gene: TRBJ2-7; abundance: .; d_gene: TRBD1; v_gene: TRBV6-5; CDR3aa: CASSHARQGAQYF; CDR3nt: TGTGCCAGCAGTCACGCCCGACAGGGGGCGCAGTACTTC
j_gene: TRBJ2-7; abundance: .; d_gene: .; v_gene: TRBV7-2; CDR3aa: CASSLGQVPTYEQYF; CDR3nt: TGTGCCAGCAGCTTAGGGCAAGTACCCACCTACGAGCAGTACTTC
j_gene: TRBJ1-2; abundance: few; d_gene: .; v_gene: TRBV5-1; CDR3aa: CASSFDGRNYGYTF; CDR3nt: TGCGCCAGCAGCTTTGACGGCCGGAACTATGGCTACACCTTC